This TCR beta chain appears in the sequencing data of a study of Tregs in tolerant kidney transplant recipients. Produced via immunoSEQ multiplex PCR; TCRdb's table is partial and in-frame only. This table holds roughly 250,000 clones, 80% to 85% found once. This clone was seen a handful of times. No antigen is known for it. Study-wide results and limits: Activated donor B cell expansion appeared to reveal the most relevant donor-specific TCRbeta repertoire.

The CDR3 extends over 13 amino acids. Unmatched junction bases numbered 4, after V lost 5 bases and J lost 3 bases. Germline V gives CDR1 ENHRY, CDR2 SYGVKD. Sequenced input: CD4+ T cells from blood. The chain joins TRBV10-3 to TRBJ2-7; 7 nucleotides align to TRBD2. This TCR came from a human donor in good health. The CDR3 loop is CAISYTSDYEQYF. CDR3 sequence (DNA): TGTGCCATCAGTTATACTAGCGACTACGAGCAGTACTTC.